The clone carrying this T cell receptor (beta chain) occurred a few times. PCR amplification relied on 60 Vbeta primers (plus 13 Jbeta primers). Assay used: immunoSEQ multiplex PCR; TCRdb lists only in-frame clones, some missing. The table lists some 150,000 clones, roughly 85% of them singletons. Germline V gene sequence: CDR1 SGHRS, CDR2 YFSETQ. The CDR3 has 14 amino acids. Trimming stripped 4 bases from V and 9 bases from J, with 17 bases between. This entry comes from a study of cytomegalovirus exposure and HLA in healthy donors. This sequence originates from a male donor in good health and CMV-seronegative. The material sequenced was PBMCs. This chain uses TRBV5-1 with TRBJ2-1; TRBD2 is a possible D gene (7 bases). The CDR3: CASSEGEGRSEQFF. The DNA for the CDR3 is TGCGCCAGCAGCGAGGGGGAGGGCCGTAGTGAGCAGTTCTTC. Combining the CDR3 with reference TRBV5-1 and TRBJ2-1 gives the whole variable domain KAGVTQTPRYLIKTRGQQVTLSCSPISGHRSVSWYQQTPGQGLQFLFEYFSETQRNKGNFPGRFSGRQFSNSRSEMNVSTLELGDSALYLCASSEGEGRSEQFFGPGTRLTVL.